This T cell receptor (beta chain) was sequenced in a study of identical twins. General study results and limits: A partial confounding effect on zero-insertion analyses could come from invariant MAIT and iNKT cells.

Each donor was a healthy Caucasian. This clonotype has just a few counts. Its antigen is still unknown. TCRdb ran MiXCR on the 5' RACE reads and lists one entry per CDR3 protein. The data show more than 250,000 distinct CDR3 sequences, with more than 6.5% seen just once and less than 2.5% held by the top ten. The CDR3 totals 19 residues. CDR1 and CDR2 from the germline V gene are SGHRS and YFSETQ. Trimming removed 4 bases from V and 6 bases from J, with 28 bases in between. In addition, the sample was reused for a study of yellow fever vaccine responses in identical twins.

The TCR sequence derives from a woman younger than 35 in good health. This chain connects TRBV5-1 to TRBJ2-2; tentatively, D is TRBD1 or TRBD2 (6 bases each). The sequenced material came from memory (CD45RO+) T cells sorted from blood. The CDR3 sequence: CASSIPSHPGEVRAGELFF. CDR3 nucleotides: TGCGCCAGCAGCATTCCCTCTCACCCAGGGGAGGTCAGGGCCGGGGAGCTGTTTTTT. Full variable domain (rest looked up from reference TRBV5-1 and TRBJ2-2): KAGVTQTPRYLIKTRGQQVTLSCSPISGHRSVSWYQQTPGQGLQFLFEYFSETQRNKGNFPGRFSGRQFSNSRSEMNVSTLELGDSALYLCASSIPSHPGEVRAGELFFGEGSRLTVL.